Presented here are 5 T cell receptor beta chains from one specimen sequenced in a study of cytomegalovirus exposure and HLA in healthy donors (dated by TCRdb to the late 2010s). Receptors were amplified or captured by the immunoSEQ multiplex PCR assay. For the multiplex PCR, a mixture combining 60 forward primers for TCR Vbeta segments and 13 reverse primers for TCR Jbeta segments was used. TCRdb took over this immuneACCESS table, retaining in-frame rearrangements with V and J assigned. Such tables are incomplete; in checked studies, under half of the missing clones stem from an unresolved V gene, and the remainder is unexplained. A total of over 95,000 clones appear in this sample, roughly 69% of them only once. The ten top clones hold around 2% of the sample. Sequencing was carried out using PBMCs. Receptors were obtained from a human donor in good health.

The chain couples TRBV4-3 to TRBJ1-2, with D possibly being TRBD1 (5 bases). The CDR3 runs to 15 residues. Trimming left V 3 bases short and J 6 bases short, with 17 bases between. Germline V gene lookup returns CDR1 LGHNA and CDR2 YSLEER. The CDR3 spells CASSQGHVGGNGYTF. As DNA, the CDR3 is TGCGCCAGCAGCCAGGGCCATGTCGGGGGAAATGGCTACACCTTC.

This clone is a singleton in its sample. V is TRBV27 and J is TRBJ2-1; 14 positions agree with TRBD2. Germline CDR1 is MNHEY and CDR2 is SMNVEV (reference sequence). The CDR3 spans 15 residues. V trimming: 4 bases; J trimming: 8 bases; junction bases outside the gene matches: 4. Here the CDR3 DNA reads TGTGCCAGCAGTTCGAGACTAGCGGGAGGGCATGAGCAGTTCTTC. Its protein product is CASSSRLAGGHEQFF.

The chain combines TRBV5-4 with TRBJ1-2; a possible D gene is TRBD1 (6 bases). V dropped 2 bases and J dropped 5 bases, with 13 bases sitting between them. The CDR3 length is 14 residues. Germline V gene lookup returns CDR1 SGHNT and CDR2 YYREEE (reference sequence). The CDR3 DNA follows: TGTGCCAGCAGCTTAGCAGGGGCCTTATATGGCTACACCTTC. It specifies CASSLAGALYGYTF.

This chain connects TRBV9 to TRBJ1-2, with D maybe TRBD1 (6 bases). The V end was cut by 3 bases, the J end by 5 bases, with 20 bases between. The germline gives CDR1 SGDLS, CDR2 YYNGEE. The CDR3 is 16 amino acids. CDR3 sequence: CASSGGGGGRAYGYTF. CDR3 bases: TGTGCCAGCAGCGGAGGGGGGGGCGGGCGCGCTTATGGCTACACCTTC.

The gene calls are TRBV4-2 and TRBJ1-5; 9 bases align to TRBD1. V was clipped by 3 bases and J by 4 bases; unmatched bases: 13. This CDR3 has 18 residues. The V gene's germline CDR1 is LGHNA and CDR2 YNFKEQ. The CDR3: CASSQATGQGSFNQPQHF. For the CDR3, the DNA is TGTGCCAGCAGCCAGGCTACTGGACAGGGGTCATTTAATCAGCCCCAGCATTTT.